These 2 T cell receptor beta chains were all obtained from the same sample, sequenced in a study of tumor-infiltrating lymphocytes in primary liver carcinoma. Unsorted bulk tissue, 20-30 mg of it, served as the source for co-extraction of RNA and DNA. Total RNA (approximately 500 ng) served as template for TCR beta cDNA synthesis primed by a constant-region primer. It was through three nested multiplex PCR rounds of slightly modified ARM-PCR that TCR beta libraries arose. With TRBV1-TRBV30 forward primers and a C-beta reverse primer, the first two PCR rounds were run for nine to eleven cycles each. TCRdb re-called the multiplex PCR reads with MiXCR, one entry per CDR3 protein. The table includes 52,000 or so distinct CDR3 sequences, over 75% detected once. Sequencing was performed on liver tumor tissue from sampling region 5. This sample's subset: tumor region T5, tumor centre. The origin of the receptors is a man aged 40-49 years with primary liver carcinoma and hepatitis B virus infection.

Comment on this clonotype: The junction shows a germline mismatch at one end, possibly a read error. The rearrangement joins TRBV7-9 to TRBJ2-5; 7 nucleotides match TRBD2. Germline V lookup: CDR1 SEHNR, CDR2 FQNEAQ (reference sequence). The length of the CDR3 is 13 residues. In nucleotides, the CDR3 is TGTGCCAGCGAGAAGGCCAGGCGGGAGACCCAGTATTTC. It encodes CASEKARRETQYF.

This clonotype was seen a handful of times. The DNA is left out, because the CDR3 cannot be placed on it with certainty; the CDR3 is given as TCRdb lists it. This chain uses TRBV12-3 or TRBV12-4 with TRBJ2-1; TRBD2 reflects the table's D call only, with no check against the DNA. The CDR3 numbers 13 amino acids, ends counted. CDR3: CASQFGGGNEQPF.